The rows below give T cell receptor beta chains drawn from one sample of a study of sequential checkpoint blockade in melanoma. Generated by immunoSEQ multiplex PCR, the TCRdb table keeps only in-frame clones and is missing some. This table holds about 16,000 clones, 90% to 95% found once. Material: CD8+ T cells sorted from blood (inferred from file names), obtained from a patient given nivolumab and ipilimumab in sequence. Receptors were obtained from a human donor with melanoma. Each CDR3 is given with its conserved first and last residue. The order of the fields is V gene, D gene, J gene, clone size, CDR3 DNA, CDR3 protein. A D gene is named only where the DNA matches it firmly. Expanded clones get a size class; other rows say once, few or many, or leave the size out.

v_gene: TRBV6-5; d_gene: .; j_gene: TRBJ2-7; abundance: .; CDR3nt: TGTGCCAGCAGTTACTCGAGCGGTTCCTACGAGCAGTACTTC; CDR3aa: CASSYSSGSYEQYF
v_gene: TRBV28; d_gene: .; j_gene: TRBJ2-7; abundance: .; CDR3nt: TGTGCCAGCAGTCCCCCCACAGCGGAGGTAACCTACGAGCAGTACTTC; CDR3aa: CASSPPTAEVTYEQYF
v_gene: TRBV4-1; d_gene: .; j_gene: TRBJ2-7; abundance: few; CDR3nt: TGCGCCAGCAGCCAAGATCCGCTAGGGAGAACGGAAGAGCAGTACTTC; CDR3aa: CASSQDPLGRTEEQYF
v_gene: TRBV19; d_gene: .; j_gene: TRBJ1-1; abundance: .; CDR3nt: TGTGCCAGTAGTATATGGGCAGACCCGAACACTGAAGCTTTCTTT; CDR3aa: CASSIWADPNTEAFF
v_gene: TRBV4-1; d_gene: .; j_gene: TRBJ1-2; abundance: .; CDR3nt: TGCGCCAGCAGCCAATTCGTCGGGGTCACTAACTATGGCTACACCTTC; CDR3aa: CASSQFVGVTNYGYTF
v_gene: TRBV30; d_gene: .; j_gene: TRBJ2-7; abundance: .; CDR3nt: TGTGCCTGGAGCGACAGTACCTACGAGCAGTACTTC; CDR3aa: CAWSDSTYEQYF
v_gene: TRBV19; d_gene: .; j_gene: TRBJ2-1; abundance: .; CDR3nt: TGTGCCAGTAGTATAGGGGGGGATAGCCACAATGAGCAGTTCTTC; CDR3aa: CASSIGGDSHNEQFF
v_gene: TRBV5-6; d_gene: .; j_gene: TRBJ1-5; abundance: .; CDR3nt: TGTGCCAGCAGCCTACAGGATTTTCAGCCCCAGCATTTT; CDR3aa: CASSLQDFQPQHF
v_gene: TRBV5-8; d_gene: .; j_gene: TRBJ1-6; abundance: .; CDR3nt: TGTGCCAGCAGCTGGCTCCATAATTCACCCCTCCACTTT; CDR3aa: CASSWLHNSPLHF
v_gene: TRBV28; d_gene: .; j_gene: TRBJ1-2; abundance: .; CDR3nt: TGTGCCAGCCGCCCATGGACAGAAAACTCCTATGGCTACACCTTC; CDR3aa: CASRPWTENSYGYTF
v_gene: TRBV5-6; d_gene: TRBD2; j_gene: TRBJ2-7; abundance: .; CDR3nt: TGTGCCAGCAGCTTGGCCGCTAGCGGGAGGAGCTACGAGCAGTACTTC; CDR3aa: CASSLAASGRSYEQYF
v_gene: TRBV6-7; d_gene: TRBD1; j_gene: TRBJ1-6; abundance: .; CDR3nt: TGTGCCAGCAGTTACTCGATGGGGACACAGGGGCCTCTCTATAATTCACCCCTCCACTTT; CDR3aa: CASSYSMGTQGPLYNSPLHF
v_gene: TRBV21-1; d_gene: .; j_gene: TRBJ1-6; abundance: few; CDR3nt: TGTGCCAGCAGCTTGGGGGGACGGAATTCACCCCTCCACTTT; CDR3aa: CASSLGGRNSPLHF
v_gene: TRBV6-5; d_gene: .; j_gene: TRBJ1-1; abundance: .; CDR3nt: TGTGCCAGCAGACAGGGTTTCATGAACACTGAAGCTTTCTTT; CDR3aa: CASRQGFMNTEAFF
v_gene: TRBV7-8; d_gene: TRBD1; j_gene: TRBJ1-2; abundance: .; CDR3nt: TGTGCCAGCAGCTCGAACAGGGGATCGAATGGCTACACCTTC; CDR3aa: CASSSNRGSNGYTF
v_gene: TRBV4-2; d_gene: TRBD1; j_gene: TRBJ1-1; abundance: .; CDR3nt: TGTGCCAGCAGCCCCGGGGTCCGGACAGGGAAGACTGAAGCTTTCTTT; CDR3aa: CASSPGVRTGKTEAFF
v_gene: TRBV5-5; d_gene: .; j_gene: TRBJ1-4; abundance: .; CDR3nt: TGTGCCAGCAGCTCGTGGGCCCCAACTAATGAAAAACTGTTTTTT; CDR3aa: CASSSWAPTNEKLFF
v_gene: TRBV7-9; d_gene: TRBD1; j_gene: TRBJ1-1; abundance: .; CDR3nt: TGTGCCAGCAGCGAACAAGGACAGGGGGCTTTCTTT; CDR3aa: CASSEQGQGAFF
v_gene: TRBV27; d_gene: .; j_gene: TRBJ2-7; abundance: .; CDR3nt: TGTGCCAGCTTCTCCGTCTCCTACGAGCAGTACTTC; CDR3aa: CASFSVSYEQYF
v_gene: TRBV28; d_gene: .; j_gene: TRBJ1-1; abundance: .; CDR3nt: TGTGCCAGCAGACCATTGAGCCTGACTGAAGCTTTCTTT; CDR3aa: CASRPLSLTEAFF
v_gene: TRBV28; d_gene: .; j_gene: TRBJ2-7; abundance: once; CDR3nt: TGTGCCAGCAGTTTGGGTCCCAGGGGTTTCTACGAGCAGTACTTC; CDR3aa: CASSLGPRGFYEQYF
v_gene: TRBV4-3; d_gene: TRBD1; j_gene: TRBJ1-1; abundance: .; CDR3nt: TGCGCCAGCAGCCACGGGACAGGGGGAAGTGAAGCTTTCTTT; CDR3aa: CASSHGTGGSEAFF
v_gene: TRBV4-3; d_gene: TRBD1; j_gene: TRBJ1-4; abundance: .; CDR3nt: TGCGCCAGCAGCGAGGGGACAGGGAGTGAAAAACTGTTTTTT; CDR3aa: CASSEGTGSEKLFF
v_gene: TRBV25-1; d_gene: .; j_gene: TRBJ1-2; abundance: .; CDR3nt: TGTGCCAGCAGTGAATCTCCAGGGGCCCTCTTTGGCTACACCTTC; CDR3aa: CASSESPGALFGYTF
v_gene: TRBV13; d_gene: .; j_gene: TRBJ1-2; abundance: few; CDR3nt: TGTGCCAGCAGCTTAGCCGTAACAGAACCTAACTATGGCTACACCTTC; CDR3aa: CASSLAVTEPNYGYTF
v_gene: TRBV5-1; d_gene: .; j_gene: TRBJ2-7; abundance: .; CDR3nt: TGCGCCAGCAGCCTCCTTCGCCCCCCGATGAGCTCCTACGAGCAGTACTTC; CDR3aa: CASSLLRPPMSSYEQYF
v_gene: TRBV5-1; d_gene: .; j_gene: TRBJ2-2; abundance: .; CDR3nt: TGCGCCAGCAGCTTAACAGGGTCCGGGGAGCTGTTTTTT; CDR3aa: CASSLTGSGELFF
v_gene: TRBV28; d_gene: .; j_gene: TRBJ2-7; abundance: .; CDR3nt: TGTGCCAGCAGGTACAGACAAAGCTCCTACGAGCAGTACTTC; CDR3aa: CASRYRQSSYEQYF
v_gene: TRBV4-3; d_gene: .; j_gene: TRBJ1-2; abundance: once; CDR3nt: TGCGCCAGCAGCCTTACTCCGGGAGCCCGGCAAGGCTACACCTTC; CDR3aa: CASSLTPGARQGYTF
v_gene: TRBV15; d_gene: TRBD1; j_gene: TRBJ1-3; abundance: .; CDR3nt: TGTGCCACCAGCAGACGACAGGGCGCTGGAAACACCATATATTTT; CDR3aa: CATSRRQGAGNTIYF
v_gene: TRBV19; d_gene: .; j_gene: TRBJ1-5; abundance: .; CDR3nt: TGTGCCAGTAGTATCGGAGCATTTAGCAATCAGCCCCAGCATTTT; CDR3aa: CASSIGAFSNQPQHF